Each of the 9 T cell receptor beta chains below was sequenced from the same sample in a study of T cells after yellow fever vaccination. TCRdb reanalysed the 5' RACE reads using MiXCR and keeps one entry per CDR3 protein. The repertoire holds roughly 500,000 distinct CDR3 sequences, about 19% seen once, with about 13% in the top ten. Material: PBMCs, obtained 15 days after the yellow fever booster vaccination. The receptors here all came from a man under 40 who received the YFV17D yellow fever vaccine.

The chain combines TRBV14 with TRBJ2-7, with a tentative D call TRBD2 (5 bases). Germline lookup yields CDR1 SGHDN and CDR2 FVKESK. V lost 3 bases to trimming and J lost 5 bases, with 17 bases between them. This CDR3 is 15 amino acids long. CDR3 sequence reads: CASSQSSRGNNEQYF. The CDR3 region has the DNA TGTGCCAGCAGCCAGAGTTCCCGGGGAAACAACGAGCAGTACTTC.

The V call is TRBV9, the J call TRBJ2-7, with 8 positions matching TRBD2. Germline V gene lookup returns CDR1 SGDLS and CDR2 YYNGEE. The ends lost 4 bases at V and 5 bases at J; junction bases unmatched: 5. The CDR3 is 13 residues long. CDR3 region: CASSREGHHEQYF. The CDR3 DNA is TGTGCCAGCAGCCGGGAGGGCCACCACGAGCAGTACTTC.

This clonotype was counted between two and nine times. The chain links TRBV20-1 to TRBJ1-1; D might be TRBD1 (5 bases). Germline loops: CDR1 DFQATT, CDR2 SNEGSKA (reference sequence). This CDR3 is built from 13 residues. V gave up 5 bases and J gave up 0 bases, with 10 bases separating them. CDR3 sequence: CSAGPGLNTEAFF. DNA of the CDR3: TGCAGTGCTGGACCAGGGCTGAACACTGAAGCTTTCTTT.

The V gene is TRBV5-4, the J gene TRBJ2-1; 7 bases map to TRBD2. CDR1 SGHNT and CDR2 YYREEE come from the germline V gene (reference sequence). V trimming: 2 bases; J trimming: 5 bases; junction bases outside the gene matches: 7. CDR3 size: 15 residues. CDR3 loop: CASSLGGSTHNEQFF. CDR3 nucleotide sequence: TGTGCCAGCAGCTTAGGCGGGAGTACCCACAATGAGCAGTTCTTC.

The rearrangement links TRBV29-1 to TRBJ2-3; 8 bases map to TRBD1. The germline V gene encodes CDR1 SQVTM and CDR2 ANQGSEA. V was clipped by 4 bases and J by 0 bases; unmatched bases: 3. The CDR3 consists of 14 residues. CDR3 bases: TGCAGCGTTGTACGGACAGGGAGCACAGATACGCAGTATTTT. It yields the protein CSVVRTGSTDTQYF.

This clonotype has only a few counts. The chain uses TRBV5-1 and TRBJ2-5, with 9 bases fitting TRBD1. This CDR3 contains 14 residues. The ends lost 3 bases at V and 2 bases at J; junction bases unmatched: 2. Germline V CDR1 and CDR2: SGHRS, YFSETQ. CDR3 region: CASSSTGGQETQYF. The CDR3 nucleotides are TGCGCCAGCAGCTCGACAGGGGGGCAAGAGACCCAGTACTTC.

The V and J genes are TRBV7-2 and TRBJ2-7; 9 bases map to TRBD2. V trimming: 3 bases; J trimming: 3 bases; junction bases outside the gene matches: 6. The CDR3 is 15 residues long. Germline V gene lookup returns CDR1 SGHTA and CDR2 FQGNSA. CDR3 sequence reads: CASSLGTSSSYEQYF. The CDR3 DNA reads as TGTGCCAGCAGCTTGGGGACTAGCTCCAGCTACGAGCAGTACTTC.

This clonotype was seen only a few times. This sequence joins TRBV20-1 and TRBJ2-7, with no clear D. The germline V gene encodes CDR1 DFQATT and CDR2 SNEGSKA (reference sequence). Trimming pared 4 bases from V and 2 bases from J, leaving 21 bases between. The CDR3 runs 16 residues. The CDR3 coding sequence is TGCAGTGCTACCGTCCCCCTCAGTAGGAATCCCTACGAGCAGTACTTC. It specifies CSATVPLSRNPYEQYF.

This clonotype was recorded a few times. CDR3 sequence reads: CASSQPPGESSYEQYF. CDR3 DNA: TGTGCCAGCAGCCAGCCCCCGGGGGAGAGCTCCTACGAGCAGTACTTC. V is TRBV4-2 and J is TRBJ2-7, with D perhaps TRBD2 (6 bases). The CDR3 is 16 amino acids. Germline CDR1 reads LGHNA; CDR2 reads YNFKEQ. V lost 3 bases to trimming and J lost 0 bases, with 15 bases between them.